This TCR beta chain is drawn from a study of Ad26.COV2.S vaccination and SARS-CoV-2 variants. Germline CDR1 MNHEY, CDR2 SVGAGI. The CDR3 spans 14 residues. The V end was cut by 9 bases, the J end by 6 bases, with 21 bases between. Profiled with immunoSEQ multiplex PCR; TCRdb holds only in-frame clones, not every one. The table records around 340,000 clones, approximately 90% of them present only once. Noted treatment: some 20 received Ad26.COV2.S at low or high dose, single or two shots; several received placebo; per-sample allocation not given. Sampling was performed 63 days after the first vaccine or placebo injection.

This chain joins TRBV6-5 and TRBJ2-7; D might be TRBD2 (6 bases). The source is a person between 18 and 65 years old who received the Ad26.COV2.S COVID-19 vaccine or a placebo. This sample comprised peripheral blood, obtained in a trial of Ad26.COV2.S vaccine versus placebo. CDR3 amino acids: CASFFTGGASEQYF. CDR3 nucleotide sequence: TGTGCCAGTTTTTTCACCGGAGGGGCAAGCGAGCAGTACTTC.